This T cell receptor beta chain was found in a study of neoadjuvant anti-PD-1 for oral cavity cancer. Study-wide background: Patients without progression got a fourth dose around day 43.

The germline gives CDR1 SEHNR, CDR2 FQNEAQ (reference sequence). CDR3 length equals 16 residues. Trimming left V 2 bases short and J 2 bases short, with 15 bases between. Documented time point: after neoadjuvant nivolumab, at surgical resection. Most PBMC samples had approximately 470 ng input DNA in six replicates. Data came from immunoSEQ multiplex PCR; TCRdb stores just in-frame clones and leaves some out. This table holds some 12,000 clones, 65% to 75% found once. This clonotype was sampled from a person aged 35 to 85 with oral cavity squamous cell carcinoma. The genes are TRBV7-9 and TRBJ2-5, with D possibly matching TRBD2 (7 bases). The sample here was PBMCs, taken after nivolumab (anti-PD-1) treatment. Here the CDR3 DNA reads TGTGCCAGCAGCTTAATTCGGGGGGCCCGACAAGAGACCCAGTACTTC. This codes for CASSLIRGARQETQYF.